These 3 T cell receptor beta chains share one sample of origin, sequenced in a study of cytomegalovirus exposure and HLA in healthy donors. PCR primers comprised 60 Vbeta and 13 Jbeta primers. Sequenced by immunoSEQ multiplex PCR; TCRdb stores in-frame clones only, minus some. This sample has about 86,000 clones, with 75% to 80% found just once. The sequenced sample was PBMCs. The source of these receptors is a female donor in good health and CMV-seronegative.

This chain links TRBV28 with TRBJ1-1, with a weak D call TRBD1 (6 bases). This CDR3 contains 14 residues. V lost 8 bases, J lost 1 base, and 14 bases lay in between. CDR1 MDHEN and CDR2 SYDVKM come from the germline V gene. This CDR3 reads CASVVRTANTEAFF. Here the CDR3 DNA reads TGTGCCAGCGTGGTAAGGACAGCGAACACTGAAGCTTTCTTT.

V is TRBV27 and J is TRBJ2-2; a weak D match, TRBD2 (6 bases). Per the germline V gene, CDR1 is MNHEY and CDR2 is SMNVEV (reference sequence). The CDR3 totals 15 residues. The ends were cut back, 3 bases at V and 4 bases at J, with 12 bases in the middle. CDR3 bases: TGTGCCAGCAGTTTTCGCGGGGTTGGCACCGGGGAGCTGTTTTTT. Translated: CASSFRGVGTGELFF.

The gene calls are TRBV7-8 and TRBJ2-3, with TRBD2 matching 8 bases. CDR3 length: 15 amino acids. The germline V gene encodes CDR1 SGHVS and CDR2 FQNEAQ. V was pared by 7 bases and J by 2 bases, with 8 bases of the junction left unmatched. The CDR3 bases are TGTGCCAGCACCGAGCGGGAGTCCCTCACAGATACGCAGTATTTT. This codes for CASTERESLTDTQYF.